This T cell receptor (beta chain) is from a study of OX40 agonist ivuxolimab in advanced cancers. The CDR3 covers 15 residues. The V and J ends lost 5 bases and 6 bases respectively, with 17 bases between them. CDR1 is MGHRA, CDR2 YSYEKL, per germline. Prior autoimmune disease or systemic immunosuppression barred patients. Blood draws occurred at baseline, cycle 4 day 1, and cycle 7 day 1. Libraries were prepared by immunoSEQ multiplex PCR; TCRdb keeps only in-frame clonotypes and omits some of them. The data show approximately 74,000 clones, about 93% seen once. The TCR was taken from an adult with an advanced solid tumor such as melanoma, head and neck, liver or kidney cancer. The material sequenced was CD4+ or CD8+ T cells sorted from blood, taken in a trial of the OX40 agonist ivuxolimab. The chain couples TRBV4-1 to TRBJ1-5; D is uncertain. The CDR3 DNA reads TGCGCCAGCAGCACCCGGGTCGGGGTTCTTCAGCCCCAGCATTTT. It encodes CASSTRVGVLQPQHF.